This TCR beta chain was sequenced in a study of control samples from healthy donors and cancer patients. Profiled with immunoSEQ multiplex PCR; TCRdb holds only in-frame clones, not every one. This sample carries 55,000 to 90,000 clones, 84% of them seen once, and the ten largest clones take roughly 28%. V was pared by 7 bases and J by 3 bases, with 5 bases of the junction left unmatched. The CDR3 loop spans 13 amino acids. This clonotype originated in a man in his forties or fifties in good health. What was sequenced was blood. The chain recombines TRBV12-3 or TRBV12-4 with TRBJ1-1, with 7 bases matching TRBD1. In DNA, the CDR3 is TGTGCCAGCACCCGGGACAGCGACACTGAAGCTTTCTTT. Its protein is CASTRDSDTEAFF.